This T cell receptor beta chain was found in a study of cytomegalovirus exposure and HLA in healthy donors. The table came from immunoSEQ multiplex PCR; TCRdb's copy has only in-frame clones and leaves some out. The sample holds about 160,000 clones; 85% are singletons and the top ten take around 2%. Study findings and constraints: Whilst most TCR sequences proved rare, a subset of public TCRs occurred across many donors. Confirmation was obtained in vitro that a few CMV-associated chains are specific for CMV antigens.

The CDR3 totals 14 residues. Germline V gives CDR1 LNHDA, CDR2 SQIVND (reference sequence). With 5 bases clipped from V and 4 bases from J, the junction kept 6 bases outside the gene matches. Worth noting for this clone: Its target is unknown.

The sequencing sample was made of PBMCs. This chain uses TRBV19 with TRBJ1-2; 8 bases agree with TRBD1. The origin of this receptor is a man in his thirties or forties in good health and CMV-seropositive. The CDR3 DNA sequence: TGTGCCAGTAGTCGACAGGGGCCCCTCTATGGCTACACCTTC. It encodes CASSRQGPLYGYTF.